The T cell receptor (beta chain) described here comes from a study of T-cell memory formation after mild COVID-19. In the study overall: The TCR clusters were mostly specific to one donor.

TCRdb re-derived calls from the 5' RACE reads in MiXCR, one entry per CDR3 protein. Of roughly 150,000 distinct CDR3 sequences listed, 10% to 15% are singletons. This clonotype turned up a few times. The V end was cut by 4 bases, the J end by 4 bases, with 13 bases between. From germline, CDR1 is SGHTA and CDR2 FQGNSA. This CDR3 is built from 14 residues. This TCR derives from a man younger than 35 who had mild COVID-19 (a few samples of this study predate the infection). Cell type and time point are not known. The rearrangement links TRBV7-2 to TRBJ2-5; possible D gene TRBD1, 8 bases. Material: PBMCs or a T cell subset sorted from them (not recorded which). The CDR3 DNA is TGTGCCAGCAGCTATACAGGGGGGGCAGAGACCCAGTACTTC. As protein: CASSYTGGAETQYF.